The present TCR beta chain was sequenced within a study of spatial heterogeneity in lung cancer. Study-wide context: In raw reads, more than eight appearances on average were recorded for each unique TCR and UMI combination.

With V trimmed by 4 bases and J by 6 bases, 17 bases remained unmatched. CDR1 SGHTA and CDR2 FQGNSA come from the germline V gene. The CDR3 consists of 17 residues. TCRdb independently ran MiXCR on the 5' RACE reads; one entry per CDR3 protein. In the table there are some 21,000 distinct CDR3 sequences, under 6.5% of which are singletons. A word on this clonotype: Its antigen is as yet unknown.

Sample time point: sample taken at primary tumor resection. Samples were obtained from some 70 donors, all untreated early-stage non-small cell lung cancer patients. Whole RNA was taken from tumor, nontumor lung or frozen PBMC; it was then sequenced unsorted. Points from the study as a whole: Counts that tracked tumor mutation counts were those of expanded intratumoral alpha and beta TCRs. Ubiquitous expanded TCR counts tracked ubiquitous nonsynonymous mutations; regional expanded TCR counts tracked regional nonsynonymous mutations.

This TCR was sampled from a male donor with early-stage non-small cell lung cancer. This chain joins TRBV7-2 and TRBJ2-7; 8 bases are a match to TRBD1. The sample here was lung tumor tissue, taken at surgery. This CDR3 reads CASSSAAGTGSSGEQYF. CDR3 DNA sequence: TGTGCCAGCAGCTCCGCGGCCGGGACAGGCTCTTCGGGCGAGCAGTACTTC.